Below, 23 T cell receptor beta chains from the same sample are listed, as sequenced in a study of blood T cells in healthy people across ages. The authors ran a second PCR of about 7 to 12 cycles using a sample-barcoded 5' primer and a J-beta primer mix. TCRdb ran MiXCR on the 5' RACE reads and lists one entry per CDR3 protein. The repertoire holds approximately 490,000 distinct CDR3 sequences, with under 30% as singletons. These data were also filed under a second study, of T cells of mothers and their children.

Sequencing was done on a sample of blood. The receptors originated from a boy younger than 18 in good health.

This clonotype was recorded a few times. The chain has TRBV24-1 and TRBJ2-1, with 8 bases fitting TRBD2. With 1 base clipped from V and 8 bases from J, the junction kept 9 bases outside the gene matches. Per the germline V gene, CDR1 is KGHDR and CDR2 is SFDVKD. The CDR3 is made up of 16 amino acids. CDR3 bases: TGTGCCACCAGTGATTTTGGACGGGGGGGCGTCGATGAGCAGTTCTTC. Translating it yields CATSDFGRGGVDEQFF.

This clonotype was seen many times. CDR3: CASSLPGRQETQYF. The CDR3 DNA is TGTGCCAGCAGCTTGCCAGGAAGGCAAGAGACCCAGTACTTC. The genes are TRBV11-2 and TRBJ2-5; D uncertain. V shed 3 bases and J shed 2 bases, with 10 bases lying between them. Germline CDR1 reads SGHAT; CDR2 reads FQNNGV. The CDR3 contains 14 residues.

The gene calls are TRBV3-1 and TRBJ2-1; TRBD2 matches at 11 bases. Germline values: CDR1 LGHDT, CDR2 YNNKEL (reference sequence). V trimming: 1 base; J trimming: 7 bases; junction bases outside the gene matches: 6. The CDR3 is 16 amino acids. CDR3 residues: CASSQGGLAVENEQFF. The CDR3 nucleotides are TGTGCCAGCAGCCAAGGGGGACTAGCGGTGGAAAATGAGCAGTTCTTC.

The table lists this clonotype with a few counts. This chain joins TRBV20-1 and TRBJ2-1; 7 bases align to TRBD1. V shed 5 bases and J 10 bases; nucleotides not matched to a gene: 11. The germline V gene encodes CDR1 DFQATT and CDR2 SNEGSKA (reference sequence). This CDR3 is 13 amino acids long. The CDR3 spells CSAPREGTVEQFF. CDR3 bases: TGCAGTGCTCCAAGAGAGGGGACAGTGGAGCAGTTCTTC.

This clonotype appeared a few times. The genes are TRBV7-2 and TRBJ2-3; a weak D match, TRBD2 (5 bases). This CDR3 has 14 residues. The V gene's germline CDR1 is SGHTA and CDR2 FQGNSA. The ends were cut back, 2 bases at V and 6 bases at J, with 12 bases in the middle. In DNA form, the CDR3 reads TGTGCCAGCAGCTTAAGCCTAGCATCTGATACGCAGTATTTT. Protein: CASSLSLASDTQYF.

For this clonotype: An end of the junction does not agree with germline; a read error may underlie this. The chain is built from TRBV29-1 and TRBJ1-1; 9 nucleotides match TRBD1. CDR1 and CDR2 from the germline V gene are SQVTM and ANQGSEA. CDR3 length: 14 residues. CDR3 amino acids: CSGRQGGFTAEAFF. CDR3 in DNA: TGCAGCGGGCGACAGGGGGGGTTTACTGCTGAGGCTTTCTTT.

V usage is TRBV4-3 and J usage is TRBJ1-6; D might be TRBD1 (5 bases). The germline CDR1 and CDR2 sequences are LGHNA and YSLEER. The CDR3 sequence is 16 residues long. With 3 bases removed from V and 9 bases from J, the gap between germline ends came to 18 bases. The CDR3 sequence is CASSQDPGGNSSPLHF. The DNA for the CDR3 is TGCGCCAGCAGCCAGGACCCCGGGGGGAATAGTTCACCCCTCCACTTT.

This chain links TRBV6-2 or TRBV6-3 with TRBJ2-5; possible D gene TRBD1, 6 bases. Germline CDR1 is MNHEY and CDR2 is SVGEGT. The CDR3 spans 16 residues. V lost 7 bases to trimming and J lost 2 bases, with 20 bases between them. This chain's CDR3 is CASISGYRDGQETQYF. The CDR3 nucleotides are TGTGCCAGCATTTCCGGGTACAGGGACGGGCAAGAGACCCAGTACTTC.

This clonotype was counted only a few times. The J gene is TRBJ2-7, the V gene TRBV10-3; 9 bases are shared with TRBD1. The CDR3 has 15 amino acids. The germline gives CDR1 ENHRY, CDR2 SYGVKD. Unmatched junction bases numbered 9, after V lost 6 bases and J lost 3 bases. This CDR3 is CAIRGGGQGHYEQYF. CDR3 nucleotide sequence: TGTGCCATCAGGGGAGGGGGACAGGGCCACTACGAGCAGTACTTC.

Here the CDR3 reads CASTQDEGPPETQYF. The CDR3, as DNA: TGTGCCAGCACCCAAGATGAGGGGCCACCAGAGACCCAGTACTTC. The genes are TRBV12-3 or TRBV12-4 and TRBJ2-5; D is tentatively TRBD1 or TRBD2 (5 bases each). The CDR3 contains 15 residues. V lost 7 bases and J 4 bases, leaving 19 bases between the germline ends.

This clonotype was seen a handful of times. At one boundary the junction diverges from the germline segment, which might be a read error. The genes are TRBV5-1 and TRBJ2-5; 10 bases map to TRBD2. The germline V gene encodes CDR1 SGHRS and CDR2 YFSETQ. The CDR3 consists of 17 residues. Here the CDR3 DNA reads TGCGCCAGCAGCTTAACTAGCGGGGCTCGGGGACGCAATGAGCGGTTCTTC. Its protein is CASSLTSGARGRNERFF.

This sequence joins TRBV20-1 and TRBJ1-2, with TRBD1 matching over 8 bases. The CDR3 covers 13 residues. The V segment lost 6 bases and the J segment 0 bases; nucleotides outside the gene matches: 3. Germline V gives CDR1 DFQATT, CDR2 SNEGSKA (reference sequence). CDR3 coding DNA: TGCAGTGCGACGGACAGGGCTAACTATGGCTACACCTTC. Its translation is CSATDRANYGYTF.

V and J are TRBV7-2 and TRBJ2-7, with 9 bases lining up with TRBD2. The CDR3 is 16 amino acids. Trimming took 5 bases from V and 5 from J; bases not matched to a gene: 13. Germline lookup yields CDR1 SGHTA and CDR2 FQGNSA. CDR3 coding DNA: TGTGCCAGCAGCCATGAGAATAGCGGGAGTGGGCACGAGCAGTACTTC. Encoded protein: CASSHENSGSGHEQYF.

This clonotype was detected ten times or more. V usage is TRBV7-8 and J usage is TRBJ2-1, with unresolved D. Trimming stripped 3 bases from V and 6 bases from J, with 6 bases between. This CDR3 comprises 12 residues. Germline lookup yields CDR1 SGHVS and CDR2 FQNEAQ. The CDR3 is CASSFTVNEQFF. DNA for the CDR3: TGTGCCAGCAGCTTCACTGTCAATGAGCAGTTCTTC. Together with reference TRBV7-8 and TRBJ2-1, the CDR3 gives the full variable domain: GAGVSQSPRYKVAKRGQDVALRCDPISGHVSLFWYQQALGQGPEFLTYFQNEAQLDKSGLPSDRFFAERPEGSVSTLKIQRTQQEDSAVYLCASSFTVNEQFFGPGTRLTVL.

There are a few counts of this clonotype. The chain links TRBV27 to TRBJ2-5; 8 bases are a match to TRBD2. The end of the DNA fits TRBJ2-7 better, so the J call may be wrong. From germline, CDR1 is MNHEY and CDR2 SMNVEV (reference sequence). This CDR3 comprises 15 residues. The CDR3 loop is CASSFSGGGTYEQYF. CDR3 nucleotide sequence: TGTGCCAGCAGTTTCTCCGGCGGGGGGACCTACGAGCAGTACTTC.

In its sample, this clonotype was seen a few times. The genes are TRBV7-2 and TRBJ2-2, with D hard to call. This CDR3 is 14 amino acids long. From germline, CDR1 is SGHTA and CDR2 FQGNSA. Between the trimmed V and J ends, which lost 2 bases and 8 bases, there was a span of 12 bases. The CDR3 sequence is CASSLSLEVGELFF. CDR3 bases: TGTGCCAGCAGCTTATCCCTTGAAGTGGGGGAGCTGTTTTTT. The variable domain in full, with the rest retrieved from reference TRBV7-2 and TRBJ2-2, is GAGVSQSPSNKVTEKGKDVELRCDPISGHTALYWYRQSLGQGLEFLIYFQGNSAPDKSGLPSDRFSAERTGGSVSTLTIQRTQQEDSAVYLCASSLSLEVGELFFGEGSRLTVL.

This clonotype has more than one count but fewer than ten. The V gene is TRBV27, the J gene TRBJ1-4, with D hard to call. Deletions cut 6 bases from V and 6 bases from J, with 11 bases between. The CDR3 runs to 13 residues. Germline CDR1 and CDR2: MNHEY and SMNVEV (reference sequence). For the CDR3, the DNA is TGTGCCAGCAGCGACGGGGAGGATGAAAAACTGTTTTTT. Its translation is CASSDGEDEKLFF. Filled out from reference TRBV27 and TRBJ1-4, the complete variable domain reads EAQVTQNPRYLITVTGKKLTVTCSQNMNHEYMSWYRQDPGLGLRQIYYSMNVEVTDKGDVPEGYKVSRKEKRNFPLILESPSPNQTSLYFCASSDGEDEKLFFGSGTQLSVL.

This clonotype turned up a few times. V usage is TRBV5-5 and J usage is TRBJ2-7; no firm D call. V lost 4 bases to trimming and J lost 1 base, with 12 bases between them. The V gene's germline CDR1 is SGHKS and CDR2 YYEKEE (reference sequence). The CDR3 is made up of 14 amino acids. The CDR3 here is CASSAPIKSYEQYF. In DNA, the CDR3 is TGTGCCAGCAGCGCACCCATAAAATCCTACGAGCAGTACTTC.

This clonotype was counted between two and nine times. A read error may account for a junction end that differs from germline. The chain carries TRBV15 and TRBJ2-4; D ambiguous. Germline assignment: CDR1 LNHNV and CDR2 YYDKDF (reference sequence). CDR3 size: 12 residues. The CDR3 DNA is TGTGCCACCAGCAGAGATTATGAGATTACCCTCTTC. It translates to CATSRDYEITLF.

This clonotype was observed at least ten times. The V and J genes are TRBV12-3 or TRBV12-4 and TRBJ1-2; a weak D match, TRBD1 (5 bases). Between the trimmed V and J ends, which lost 5 bases and 4 bases, there was a span of 14 bases. This CDR3 region has 14 residues. CDR3 in amino acids: CASSPRQISYGYTF. CDR3 coding DNA: TGTGCCAGCAGTCCTAGACAGATTTCCTATGGCTACACCTTC.

This clonotype was observed a few times. The chain carries TRBV15 and TRBJ2-7; no definite D call. CDR1 is LNHNV, CDR2 YYDKDF, per germline (reference sequence). Trimming cost V 3 bases and J 2 bases, with 11 bases left between them. This CDR3 region has 14 residues. The CDR3 DNA is TGTGCCACCAGCAGCTCTAGTTTCCCCTACGAGCAGTACTTC. Protein: CATSSSSFPYEQYF.

CDR3: CASRSGPQNTEAFF. The CDR3 DNA reads as TGTGCCAGCAGGTCGGGACCCCAGAACACTGAAGCTTTCTTT. J is TRBJ1-1 and V is TRBV3-1, with D perhaps matching TRBD1 (5 bases). Germline V CDR1 and CDR2: LGHDT, YNNKEL (reference sequence). Trimming took off 6 bases at V and 1 base at J, with 12 bases between the two ends. This CDR3 region has 14 residues. Drawing the rest from reference TRBV3-1 and TRBJ1-1, the complete variable domain is DTAVSQTPKYLVTQMGNDKSIKCEQNLGHDTMYWYKQDSKKFLKIMFSYNNKELIINETVPNRFSPKSPDKAHLNLHINSLELGDSAVYFCASRSGPQNTEAFFGQGTRLTVV.

This clonotype was counted only a few times. V usage is TRBV10-3 and J usage is TRBJ2-1; 7 bases match TRBD1. Germline CDR1 is ENHRY and CDR2 is SYGVKD. The ends lost 10 bases at V and 7 bases at J; junction bases unmatched: 10. CDR3 length: 13 residues. The CDR3 sequence is CATNEGAWNEQFF. In DNA, the CDR3 is TGTGCCACCAACGAGGGGGCGTGGAATGAGCAGTTCTTC.